Each of the 18 T cell receptor beta chains below was sequenced from the same sample in a study of T cell responses to AZD1222 COVID-19 vaccine. The protocol was immunoSEQ multiplex PCR, while the TCRdb copy is restricted to in-frame clones and leaves out a portion. The data hold 180,000 or so clones, with about nine tenths observed a single time. Material: peripheral blood, obtained 28 days after the second AZD1222 dose. The receptors here all came from an adult who received the AZD1222 COVID-19 vaccine.

In the case of this clone: Other DNA sequences in the same sample also yield this CDR3. The CDR3 DNA sequence: TGTGCCAGTAGTATCCGAGGTCCGTACGAGCAGTACTTC. Protein product: CASSIRGPYEQYF. The V and J genes are TRBV19 and TRBJ2-7; unclear D gene. The germline CDR1 and CDR2 sequences are LNHDA and SQIVND (reference sequence). The CDR3 has 13 amino acids. V was pared by 3 bases and J by 4 bases, with 10 bases between.

This chain links TRBV5-1 with TRBJ2-7, with D uncertain. V was trimmed by 0 bases and J by 3 bases, leaving 13 bases between them. Germline V CDR1 and CDR2: SGHRS, YFSETQ. CDR3 size: 15 residues. The CDR3 here is CASSLGSGPNYEQYF. As DNA, the CDR3 is TGCGCCAGCAGCTTGGGATCCGGACCGAACTACGAGCAGTACTTC. The full variable domain, rest sourced from reference TRBV5-1 and TRBJ2-7, is KAGVTQTPRYLIKTRGQQVTLSCSPISGHRSVSWYQQTPGQGLQFLFEYFSETQRNKGNFPGRFSGRQFSNSRSEMNVSTLELGDSALYLCASSLGSGPNYEQYFGPGTRLTVT.

The V call is TRBV5-1, the J call TRBJ2-7; the D call may be TRBD1 or TRBD2 (5 bases each). The CDR3 is made up of 13 amino acids. The V and J ends lost 6 bases and 6 bases respectively, with 16 bases between them. Germline-derived CDR1 and CDR2 are SGHRS and YFSETQ. Written as DNA, the CDR3 is TGCGCCAGCATAGATAATTTAGGGACCGAGCAGTACTTC. It specifies CASIDNLGTEQYF.

The chain carries TRBV7-2 and TRBJ2-2; D is perhaps TRBD1 (6 bases). The V gene's germline CDR1 is SGHTA and CDR2 FQGNSA. V lost 3 bases and J lost 3, with 11 bases in between. CDR3 length equals 15 residues. Written as DNA, the CDR3 is TGTGCCAGCAGCTTTAAGGGGGTCTACACCGGGGAGCTGTTTTTT. This codes for CASSFKGVYTGELFF. The full variable domain, completed using reference TRBV7-2 and TRBJ2-2, is GAGVSQSPSNKVTEKGKDVELRCDPISGHTALYWYRQSLGQGLEFLIYFQGNSAPDKSGLPSDRFSAERTGGSVSTLTIQRTQQEDSAVYLCASSFKGVYTGELFFGEGSRLTVL.

The chain has TRBV10-3 and TRBJ2-5; TRBD1 matches at 8 bases. The CDR3 is made up of 15 amino acids. The V gene's germline CDR1 is ENHRY and CDR2 SYGVKD. Trimming at V came to 1 base and at J to 5 bases, leaving 6 bases not matched to a gene. The CDR3 region has the DNA TGTGCCATCAGTGAGTTGGGCAGGGGGCAGGAGACCCAGTACTTC. This codes for CAISELGRGQETQYF.

The gene calls are TRBV4-2 and TRBJ2-3, with D unresolved. The CDR3 is 15 amino acids. V shed 1 base and J shed 3 bases, with 11 bases lying between them. Germline V gene sequence: CDR1 LGHNA, CDR2 YNFKEQ. The CDR3 here is CASSQVASVTDTQYF. The CDR3 nucleotides read TGTGCCAGCAGCCAAGTAGCCAGCGTGACAGATACGCAGTATTTT.

The rearrangement uses TRBV28 and TRBJ1-2, with D possibly matching TRBD1 (6 bases). CDR1 is MDHEN, CDR2 SYDVKM, per germline. The CDR3 has 13 amino acids. V shed 7 bases and J shed 7 bases, with 16 bases lying between them. The CDR3 loop is CASIPSGGSGYTF. The CDR3 bases are TGTGCCAGCATCCCCTCGGGGGGCTCTGGCTACACCTTC.

The chain couples TRBV2 to TRBJ1-6; TRBD1 matches 7 bases. This CDR3 is 15 amino acids long. The V segment lost 6 bases and the J segment 9 bases; nucleotides outside the gene matches: 11. CDR1 and CDR2 (germline): SNHLY, FYNNEI. For the CDR3, the DNA is TGTGCCAGCAGCGCGAACAGGGGAACGGGTTCACCCCTCCACTTT. Protein: CASSANRGTGSPLHF.

This clone is a singleton in its sample. This chain uses TRBV5-4 with TRBJ1-6; the D is unclear. There are 14 residues in the CDR3. The V and J ends lost 4 bases and 10 bases respectively, with 15 bases between them. Germline loops: CDR1 SGHNT, CDR2 YYREEE (reference sequence). CDR3 DNA sequence: TGTGCCAGCAGCCCGAGGCGGGGTGAATCACCCCTCCACTTT. It translates to CASSPRRGESPLHF.

Remarks on this clone: This may arise from a read error, as a much more abundant clone is one base away. This chain connects TRBV9 to TRBJ1-6; 8 bases are a match to TRBD1. V dropped 4 bases and J dropped 8; count of bases not matched to a gene: 2. Germline values: CDR1 SGDLS, CDR2 YYNGEE. The CDR3 covers 13 residues. CDR3 loop: CASSQTGDSPLHF. The DNA for the CDR3 is TGTGCCAGCAGCCAGACAGGGGATTCACCCCTCCACTTT.

The chain links TRBV9 to TRBJ2-5; 15 bases are shared with TRBD2. The ends lost 4 bases at V and 2 bases at J; junction bases unmatched: 3. The CDR3 has 16 residues. Germline V CDR1 and CDR2: SGDLS, YYNGEE. CDR3 DNA: TGTGCCAGCAGCATCGGACTAGCGGGGGGGCAAGAGACCCAGTACTTC. Its translation: CASSIGLAGGQETQYF.

The chain carries TRBV19 and TRBJ1-2; perhaps TRBD1 as D (5 bases). V lost 7 bases and J 4 bases, leaving 13 bases between the germline ends. The CDR3 is 13 amino acids. CDR1 and CDR2 (germline): LNHDA, SQIVND (reference sequence). The DNA for the CDR3 is TGTGCCAGTACCGATCGGGGCCTCTATGGCTACACCTTC. Protein: CASTDRGLYGYTF.

This chain joins TRBV19 and TRBJ1-2, with TRBD1 matching 10 bases. After removal of 4 bases from V and 3 bases from J, the junction contained 5 bases not matched to a gene. CDR1 is LNHDA, CDR2 SQIVND, per germline (reference sequence). CDR3 length equals 15 residues. In DNA, the CDR3 is TGTGCCAGTAGTACCGACAGGGGGCCTCACTATGGCTACACCTTC. Amino acid sequence: CASSTDRGPHYGYTF.

V and J are TRBV5-6 and TRBJ2-7; the match to TRBD1 covers 7 bases. The CDR3 runs 16 residues. V was clipped by 0 bases and J by 3 bases; unmatched bases: 9. Germline V gene sequence: CDR1 SGHDT, CDR2 YYEEEE. In nucleotides, the CDR3 is TGTGCCAGCAGCTTGGCCACAGACAGGGTAGGCTACGAGCAGTACTTC. Translation: CASSLATDRVGYEQYF.

The gene calls are TRBV7-8 and TRBJ2-4; tentative D call: TRBD1 (5 bases). CDR3 length equals 15 residues. V gave up 3 bases and J gave up 2 bases, with 11 bases separating them. The germline V gene encodes CDR1 SGHVS and CDR2 FQNEAQ. CDR3 sequence: CASSFGHFSKNIQYF. Here the CDR3 DNA reads TGTGCCAGCAGCTTCGGACACTTCTCCAAAAACATTCAGTACTTC. Looking up the rest from reference TRBV7-8 and TRBJ2-4 gives the full variable domain: GAGVSQSPRYKVAKRGQDVALRCDPISGHVSLFWYQQALGQGPEFLTYFQNEAQLDKSGLPSDRFFAERPEGSVSTLKIQRTQQEDSAVYLCASSFGHFSKNIQYFGAGTRLSVL.

The V and J genes are TRBV6-5 and TRBJ1-4, with D hard to call. The CDR3 has 15 amino acids. V was clipped by 0 bases and J by 7 bases, with 12 bases between them. The germline V gene encodes CDR1 MNHEY and CDR2 SVGAGI. The CDR3 DNA reads TGTGCCAGCAGTTACTCACCGAGTTCTAGTGAAAAACTGTTTTTT. This translates into CASSYSPSSSEKLFF.

The chain links TRBV4-1 to TRBJ2-3; tentatively, D is TRBD2 (6 bases). The CDR3 totals 17 residues. Trimming removed 1 base from V and 4 bases from J, with 18 bases in between. In germline, CDR1 is MGHRA, CDR2 YSYEKL. The CDR3: CASSQGAGNIRADTQYF. The CDR3 nucleotides are TGCGCCAGCAGCCAAGGCGCGGGGAATATAAGGGCAGATACGCAGTATTTT.

This clone was found once. The same CDR3 is also encoded by other DNA sequences in this sample. The chain combines TRBV2 with TRBJ1-1, with D maybe TRBD1 (6 bases). The CDR3 is 13 residues long. The V end lost 6 bases, the J end lost 6 bases, and 14 bases lay between the germline ends. Per germline, CDR1 SNHLY and CDR2 FYNNEI. The CDR3 reads CASREGVSSEAFF. In DNA, the CDR3 is TGTGCCAGCAGGGAGGGGGTATCATCTGAAGCTTTCTTT.